This entry describes one TCR beta chain. Its target is unknown. The data originate from a study of shared clonotypes between healthy human individuals. Across the study: There were three CD4 naive, three CD4 memory, two CD8 naive and one CD8 memory plates per donor. Whole-study findings and limits: Rarefaction indicated that sorted-subset sequencing remained incomplete although depth was large. Some clonotypes were shared by all four sorted-subset donors, while others were not shared. The non-shared ones had lower generation probabilities than the shared ones.

The CDR3 totals 11 residues. The germline V and J ends were trimmed by 9 bases and 5 bases, with 11 bases remaining between them. Germline V CDR1 and CDR2: SGHDT, YYEEEE. The repertoire was sequenced with immunoSEQ multiplex PCR; TCRdb's copy has only in-frame clones and lacks some. This sample has some 1.5 million clones, with approximately 97% found just once. The chain carries TRBV5-6 and TRBJ2-5; D ambiguous. The origin of this receptor is a man younger than 45 in good health. The sample was naive CD4+ T cells sorted from blood. Subset: CD45RA+ positively selected. The CDR3 DNA reads TGTGCCACCAGTCGAGGCGAGACCCAGTACTTC. This gives the protein CATSRGETQYF. Combining the CDR3 with reference TRBV5-6 and TRBJ2-5 gives the whole variable domain DAGVTQSPTHLIKTRGQQVTLRCSPKSGHDTVSWYQQALGQGPQFIFQYYEEEERQRGNFPDRFSGHQFPNYSSELNVNALLLGDSALYLCATSRGETQYFGPGTRLLVL.